Each of the 23 T cell receptor beta chains below was sequenced from the same sample in a study of control samples from healthy donors and cancer patients. The protocol was immunoSEQ multiplex PCR, while the TCRdb copy is restricted to in-frame clones and leaves out a portion. The sample lists roughly 120,000 clones, 75% to 90% occurring once. Sequenced input: PBMCs. These receptors originate from a woman in her forties or fifties with colorectal cancer.

The CDR3 DNA reads as TGTGCCAGCATCTCGTCTGGAAACACCATATATTTT. It codes for CASISSGNTIYF. The J gene is TRBJ1-3, the V gene TRBV27; unclear D gene. V was trimmed by 7 bases and J by 1 base, leaving 5 bases between them. The CDR3 length is 12 residues. In germline, CDR1 is MNHEY, CDR2 SMNVEV (reference sequence).

This clone is a singleton in its sample. The chain uses TRBV13 and TRBJ1-2; D may be TRBD1 (6 bases). CDR1 and CDR2 from the germline V gene are PRHDT and FYEKMQ (reference sequence). The V end was cut by 6 bases, the J end by 5 bases, with 16 bases between. This CDR3 has 14 amino acids. The CDR3 bases are TGTGCCAGCAGATTGAGAGGACAGAAATATGGCTACACCTTC. Translated: CASRLRGQKYGYTF.

CDR3 sequence: CASSLGRTPGTGELFF. Here the CDR3 DNA reads TGCGCCAGCAGCTTGGGACGTACCCCAGGGACCGGGGAGCTGTTTTTT. The rearrangement links TRBV5-1 to TRBJ2-2; D is possibly TRBD1 (5 bases). V was clipped by 0 bases and J by 5 bases, with 14 bases between them. The V gene's germline CDR1 is SGHRS and CDR2 YFSETQ. The CDR3 length is 16 residues.

The chain combines TRBV5-4 with TRBJ2-5; TRBD2 aligns across 11 bases. With V trimmed by 4 bases and J by 3 bases, 8 bases remained unmatched. Per the germline V gene, CDR1 is SGHNT and CDR2 is YYREEE (reference sequence). This CDR3 is 16 amino acids long. This CDR3 is CASSDPTSGGKETQYF. CDR3 sequence (DNA): TGTGCCAGCAGCGACCCAACTAGCGGGGGAAAAGAGACCCAGTACTTC. Supplemented by reference TRBV5-4 and TRBJ2-5, the full variable domain reads ETGVTQSPTHLIKTRGQQVTLRCSSQSGHNTVSWYQQALGQGPQFIFQYYREEENGRGNFPPRFSGLQFPNYSSELNVNALELDDSALYLCASSDPTSGGKETQYFGPGTRLLVL.

The chain is built from TRBV28 and TRBJ1-3; D ambiguous. Germline assignment: CDR1 MDHEN and CDR2 SYDVKM. This CDR3 is 14 amino acids long. V was shortened by 6 bases and J by 5 bases, with 14 bases between the two germline ends. The CDR3 region is CASSSRATRNTIYF. In DNA, the CDR3 is TGTGCCAGCAGCTCGAGGGCAACCCGAAACACCATATATTTT.

The V call is TRBV6-5, the J call TRBJ2-1, with 8 positions matching TRBD2. The germline CDR1 and CDR2 sequences are MNHEY and SVGAGI. The CDR3 totals 15 residues. V was pared by 5 bases and J by 9 bases, with 12 bases of the junction left unmatched. In DNA, the CDR3 is TGTGCCAGCAGTAGGGGGGAGCGGGAGCTCAGTGAGCAGTTCTTC. Residues: CASSRGERELSEQFF.

The chain links TRBV6-6 to TRBJ1-6; D is perhaps TRBD1 (5 bases). The V gene's germline CDR1 is MNHNY and CDR2 SVGAGI (reference sequence). The CDR3 is 15 residues long. V was trimmed by 0 bases and J by 5 bases, leaving 8 bases between them. DNA for the CDR3: TGTGCCAGCAGTTACTCGATACAGGATAATTCACCCCTCCACTTT. Its translation: CASSYSIQDNSPLHF.

The chain links TRBV28 to TRBJ1-2, with TRBD1 matching over 7 bases. The V gene end was trimmed by 2 bases and the J gene end by 12 bases; junction bases not matched to a gene: 3. Germline V CDR1 and CDR2: MDHEN, SYDVKM. The CDR3 contains 11 residues. CDR3 region: CASSLRGQDTF. CDR3 coding DNA: TGTGCCAGCAGTTTACGCGGACAGGACACCTTC.

The chain combines TRBV14 with TRBJ1-2; possible D gene TRBD1, 5 bases. Trimming removed 3 bases from V and 6 bases from J, with 14 bases in between. Germline V lookup: CDR1 SGHDN, CDR2 FVKESK. This CDR3 is 14 amino acids long. CDR3 DNA: TGTGCCAGCAGCCAGCTTCAGGGTCGCCATGGCTACACCTTC. It specifies CASSQLQGRHGYTF.

The chain combines TRBV11-3 with TRBJ2-2; D may be TRBD1 (5 bases). Germline CDR1 SGHNT, CDR2 YENEEA. The V and J ends lost 3 bases and 1 base respectively, with 6 bases between them. The CDR3 is 14 amino acids. The CDR3 spells CASSLGQNTGELFF. Written as DNA, the CDR3 is TGTGCCAGCAGCTTGGGGCAGAACACCGGGGAGCTGTTTTTT.

The chain combines TRBV19 with TRBJ1-4; D may be TRBD1 (5 bases). CDR3 size: 15 residues. V was pared by 1 base and J by 6 bases, with 12 bases between. The germline CDR1 and CDR2 sequences are LNHDA and SQIVND (reference sequence). The CDR3 loop is CASSIGGVSDEKLFF. The CDR3 coding sequence is TGTGCCAGTAGTATAGGAGGGGTCTCCGATGAAAAACTGTTTTTT.

This clone is a singleton in its sample. The rearrangement joins TRBV3-1 (or the pseudogene TRBV3-2) to TRBJ1-2; D remains unclear. The V end lost 3 bases, the J end lost 7 bases, and 12 bases lay between the germline ends. The CDR3 spans 13 residues. Germline CDR1 reads LGHDT; CDR2 reads YNNKEL (reference sequence). The CDR3 bases are TGTGCCAGCAGCCACATGTCAGGCTCTGGCTACACCTTC. This translates into CASSHMSGSGYTF.

As DNA, the CDR3 is TGTGCCAGCAGCTTCGGGACAGGGGTTGAAAAACTGTTTTTT. Its translation is CASSFGTGVEKLFF. The chain carries TRBV11-1 and TRBJ1-4; 10 bases map to TRBD1. CDR1 SGHAT and CDR2 FQDESV come from the germline V gene (reference sequence). The trim removed 3 bases at V and 7 bases at J, leaving 2 bases unmatched. The CDR3 is 14 residues long.

V and J are TRBV6-6 and TRBJ2-2, with D perhaps matching TRBD2 (6 bases). This CDR3 has 14 residues. Trimming took 6 bases from V and 4 from J, leaving 12 bases between them. The germline gives CDR1 MNHNY, CDR2 SVGAGI (reference sequence). The CDR3 DNA sequence: TGTGCCAGCAGATCGCCCGGGGGCACCGGGGAGCTGTTTTTT. This sequence encodes CASRSPGGTGELFF.

This rearrangement joins TRBV12-3 or TRBV12-4 to TRBJ2-2, with D perhaps matching TRBD1 (6 bases). Trimming pared 11 bases from V and 2 bases from J, leaving 12 bases between. This CDR3 region has 13 residues. CDR3 loop: CADRTANTGELFF. CDR3 nucleotides: TGTGCCGACCGGACAGCCAACACCGGGGAGCTGTTTTTT.

This rearrangement joins TRBV15 to TRBJ2-1; D remains ambiguous. CDR3 length: 13 amino acids. V was clipped by 3 bases and J by 5 bases, with 8 bases between them. The germline gives CDR1 LNHNV, CDR2 YYDKDF (reference sequence). Written as DNA, the CDR3 is TGTGCCACCAGCAGCCGAGGAGACAATGAGCAGTTCTTC. Translated: CATSSRGDNEQFF.

Here the CDR3 reads CASSVGAGSYEQYF. The DNA for the CDR3 is TGTGCCAGCAGCGTAGGGGCAGGGAGCTACGAGCAGTACTTC. The gene calls are TRBV9 and TRBJ2-7, with D perhaps matching TRBD1 or TRBD2 (5 bases each). The CDR3 runs to 14 residues. V was clipped by 0 bases and J by 3 bases, with 10 bases between them. The V gene's germline CDR1 is SGDLS and CDR2 YYNGEE.

CDR3 in DNA: TGTGCCACCACCCCCGGGGACGGGAGCAGCTATGGCTACACCTTC. Protein sequence: CATTPGDGSSYGYTF. The chain employs TRBV24-1 and TRBJ1-2, with D possibly being TRBD1 (5 bases). V lost 8 bases and J 4 bases, leaving 19 bases between the germline ends. The CDR3 is 15 residues long. The germline CDR1 and CDR2 sequences are KGHDR and SFDVKD.

The chain joins TRBV29-1 to TRBJ2-1, with TRBD2 as a possible D gene (6 bases). CDR3 size: 15 residues. Germline assignment: CDR1 SQVTM and CDR2 ANQGSEA. V was trimmed by 3 bases and J by 2 bases, leaving 14 bases between them. CDR3 bases: TGCAGCGTTGATAGGGGCGGGGCGCCCTACAATGAGCAGTTCTTC. It is translated as CSVDRGGAPYNEQFF.

The chain joins TRBV6-5 to TRBJ2-7; 11 nucleotides agree with TRBD2. The germline V gene encodes CDR1 MNHEY and CDR2 SVGAGI. The CDR3 consists of 14 residues. The trim removed 7 bases at V and 4 bases at J, leaving 6 bases unmatched. DNA of the CDR3: TGTGCCAGCAAAATAGCGGGAGGGCCTTACGAGCAGTACTTC. This encodes CASKIAGGPYEQYF.

The V call is TRBV3-1 (or the pseudogene TRBV3-2), the J call TRBJ2-4, with TRBD1 identical over 9 bases. CDR1 LGHDT and CDR2 YNNKEL come from the germline V gene (reference sequence). Trimming took 1 base from V and 4 from J; bases not matched to a gene: 8. The CDR3 loop spans 17 amino acids. CDR3 amino acids: CASSQGGGQGTKNIQYF. CDR3 DNA sequence: TGTGCCAGCAGCCAAGGGGGAGGACAGGGGACAAAAAACATTCAGTACTTC.

This chain uses TRBV19 with TRBJ2-3; tentatively, D is TRBD2 (6 bases). The CDR3 covers 13 residues. Between the trimmed V and J ends, which lost 5 bases and 5 bases, there was a span of 11 bases. Germline CDR1 LNHDA, CDR2 SQIVND (reference sequence). CDR3 DNA: TGTGCCAGTAGTCCCCCGCGGGGAGATACGCAGTATTTT. As protein: CASSPPRGDTQYF.

V and J are TRBV3-1 (or the pseudogene TRBV3-2) and TRBJ1-2; D gene unclear. This CDR3 comprises 12 residues. The germline CDR1 and CDR2 sequences are LGHDT and YNNKEL (reference sequence). V lost 1 base and J 8 bases, leaving 8 bases between the germline ends. This CDR3 is CASSQAEWGYTF. The CDR3 region has the DNA TGTGCCAGCAGCCAAGCCGAGTGGGGCTACACCTTC.